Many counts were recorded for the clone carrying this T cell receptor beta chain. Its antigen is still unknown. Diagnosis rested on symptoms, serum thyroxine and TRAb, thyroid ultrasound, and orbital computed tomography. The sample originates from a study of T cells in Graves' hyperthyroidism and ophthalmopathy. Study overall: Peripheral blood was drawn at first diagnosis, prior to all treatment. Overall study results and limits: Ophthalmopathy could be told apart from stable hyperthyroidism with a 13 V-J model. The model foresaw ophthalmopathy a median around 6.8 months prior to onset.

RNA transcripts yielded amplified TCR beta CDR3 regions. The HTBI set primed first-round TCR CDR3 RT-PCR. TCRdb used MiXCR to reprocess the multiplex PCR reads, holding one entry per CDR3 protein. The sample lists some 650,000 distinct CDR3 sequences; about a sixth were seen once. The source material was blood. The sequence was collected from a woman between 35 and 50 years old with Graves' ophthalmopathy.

The CDR3 is CASRGRAGGSQPQHF. The CDR3 nucleotides read TGTGCCAGCAGGGGGAGGGCAGGGGGCTCTCAGCCCCAGCATTTT. The V gene is TRBV2, the J gene TRBJ1-5; TRBD1 matches 8 bases. This CDR3 has 15 residues. Unmatched junction bases numbered 10, after V lost 6 bases and J lost 6 bases. CDR1 is SNHLY and CDR2 is FYNNEI in the germline V gene.